Below are 4 T cell receptor beta chains sequenced from a single sample in a study of post-analysis software for immune sequencing data. General study results and limits: TRBV5-6, TRBV5-1 and TRBV20-1 were among 4 or 5 TRBV segments more frequent in patients than controls.

No antigen has been identified for these receptors. Built from TCR beta cDNA, the libraries had unique molecular identifiers in them. TCRdb called the PCR reads again in MiXCR, with one record for every CDR3 protein. The sample has 150,000 to 200,000 distinct CDR3 sequences; around 30% are singletons. Sample: blood. The source is a girl between 10 and 17 years old with multiple sclerosis.

The V and J genes are TRBV14 and TRBJ2-7, with 11 nucleotides matching TRBD2. The germline V gene has CDR1 SGHDN and CDR2 FVKESK. CDR3 length: 17 amino acids. V lost 0 bases to trimming and J lost 7 bases; unmatched junction nucleotides: 11. CDR3 coding DNA: TGTGCCAGCAGCCAAGATCCAAGACTAGCGGGATCCAGGGAGCAGTACTTC. This codes for CASSQDPRLAGSREQYF.

This clonotype has only one observation. A single base separates this from a much larger clone, so it may be a read error. The J gene is TRBJ2-3, the V gene TRBV7-9; 12 positions agree with TRBD1. The length of the CDR3 is 17 residues. Per the germline V gene, CDR1 is SEHNR and CDR2 is FQNEAQ (reference sequence). The CDR3 reads CTSSSRAGTGGADTQYF. The CDR3 bases are TGTACCAGCAGCTCACGCGCCGGGACAGGGGGCGCAGATACGCAGTATTTT.

In this sample, this clonotype turned up a few times. The chain is built from TRBV28 and TRBJ1-1, with D possibly TRBD1 on 5 matching bases. This CDR3 has 15 amino acids. The germline V and J ends were trimmed by 6 bases and 7 bases, with 21 bases remaining between them. Germline CDR1 and CDR2: MDHEN and SYDVKM. The chain's CDR3 is CASRLSGARLFEAFF. In nucleotides, the CDR3 is TGTGCCAGCAGACTGAGTGGGGCGCGTCTGTTTGAAGCTTTCTTT.

This clonotype was counted a few times. At one end the junction does not follow the germline gene, possibly because of a read error. The rearrangement links TRBV7-4 to TRBJ2-1; 9 bases match TRBD2. The CDR3 is made up of 18 amino acids. CDR1 and CDR2 from the germline V gene are SGHVT and SQSDAQ. CDR3 region: CASSLVVAGASSCNEQFF. In DNA, the CDR3 is TGTGCCAGCAGCTTAGTGGTAGCGGGAGCATCTTCCTGCAATGAGCAGTTCTTC.